These T cell receptor beta chains were read from a single sample in a study of a mutant IDH1 vaccine in newly diagnosed glioma. Sequencing was performed with immunoSEQ multiplex PCR; in TCRdb, only in-frame clones are kept and a portion is missing. The profile shows 90,000 to 95,000 clones, under 90% of them singletons. The sample here was PBMCs, taken from a glioma patient treated with radiotherapy, temozolomide or both. The receptors come from a woman between 50 and 59 years old with glioma. CDR3s include the opening cysteine and the closing phenylalanine or tryptophan.

>TRBJ2-2|TRBV15
CATSRDSGGAVGELFF
>TRBJ1-3|TRBV18
CASSPQSGTTTGNTIYF
>TRBJ1-5|TRBV7-2
CASSAGGGSNQPQHF
>TRBJ1-5|TRBV19
CASSIDGLLDQPQHF
>TRBJ2-5|TRBV5-1
CASRSQPLAGQETQYF
>TRBJ2-3|TRBV6-1
CASRGLAGGPDTQYF
>TRBJ2-2|TRBV5-1
CASSLQGDTGELFF
>TRBJ2-1|TRBV4-1
CASSQGPGTSPYNEQFF
>TRBJ1-2|TRBV5-1
CASTPAVDRPIGGYTF
>TRBJ1-5|TRBV6-1
CASSEFPTTGAATNQPQHF
>TRBJ2-5|TRBV6-5
CASSYGGQQETQYF
>TRBJ1-1|TRBV15
CATSREGQGRKAFF
>TRBJ1-2|TRBV5-5
CASSLAVNYGYTF
>TRBJ2-7|TRBV19
CASSSEFTYEQYF
>TRBJ2-3|TRBV9
CASSVAPGLAGNTDTQYF
>TRBJ2-5|TRBV7-9
CASSSPGPETQYF
>TRBJ2-7|TRBV18
CASSREPGTPTYEQYF
>TRBJ1-2|TRBV5-4
CASSPIGEEGYTF
>TRBJ1-2|TRBV9
CASSETSTNYGYTF
>TRBJ1-1|TRBV9
CASSVGGQGVSNEAFF
>TRBJ2-7|TRBV7-2
CASSLVGTGEYEQYF
>TRBJ1-5|TRBV2
CASNEGVGGQPQHF
>TRBJ1-1|TRBV10-3
CAIKYSWNTEAFF